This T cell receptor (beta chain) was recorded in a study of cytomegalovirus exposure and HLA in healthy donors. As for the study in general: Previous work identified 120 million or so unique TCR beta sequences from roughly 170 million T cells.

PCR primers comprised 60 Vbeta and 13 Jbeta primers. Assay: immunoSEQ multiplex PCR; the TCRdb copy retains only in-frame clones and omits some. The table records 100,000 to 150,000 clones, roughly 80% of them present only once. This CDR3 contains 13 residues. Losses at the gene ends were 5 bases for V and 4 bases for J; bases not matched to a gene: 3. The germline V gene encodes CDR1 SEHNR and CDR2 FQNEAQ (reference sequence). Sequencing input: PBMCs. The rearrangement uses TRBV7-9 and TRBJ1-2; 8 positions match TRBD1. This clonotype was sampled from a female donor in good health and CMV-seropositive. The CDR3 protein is CASSPGGLYGYTF. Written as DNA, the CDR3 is TGTGCCAGCAGCCCAGGGGGCCTCTATGGCTACACCTTC.